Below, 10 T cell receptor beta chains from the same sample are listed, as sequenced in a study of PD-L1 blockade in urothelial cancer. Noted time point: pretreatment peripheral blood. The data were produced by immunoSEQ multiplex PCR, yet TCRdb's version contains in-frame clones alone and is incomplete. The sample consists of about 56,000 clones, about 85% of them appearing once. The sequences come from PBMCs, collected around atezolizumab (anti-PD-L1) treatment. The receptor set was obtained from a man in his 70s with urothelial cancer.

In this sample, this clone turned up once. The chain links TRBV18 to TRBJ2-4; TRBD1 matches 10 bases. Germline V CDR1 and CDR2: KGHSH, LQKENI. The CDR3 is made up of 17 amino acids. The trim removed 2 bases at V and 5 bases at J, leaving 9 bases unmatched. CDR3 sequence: CASSPSGDRGTQNIQYF. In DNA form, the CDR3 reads TGTGCCAGCTCACCATCTGGGGACAGGGGCACCCAAAACATTCAGTACTTC.

CDR3 residues: CASSPGTSGYNEQFF. CDR3 coding DNA: TGTGCCAGCTCACCCGGGACTAGCGGCTACAATGAGCAGTTCTTC. This chain connects TRBV18 to TRBJ2-1, with 11 bases that match TRBD2. The CDR3 totals 15 residues. Per the germline V gene, CDR1 is KGHSH and CDR2 is LQKENI. V dropped 3 bases and J dropped 3; count of bases not matched to a gene: 1.

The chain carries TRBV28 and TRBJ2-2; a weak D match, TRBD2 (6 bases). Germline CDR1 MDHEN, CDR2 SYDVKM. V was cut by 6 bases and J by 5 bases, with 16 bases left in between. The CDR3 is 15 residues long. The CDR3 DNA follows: TGTGCCAGCAGCCGCCAGGCGGGACGGACCGGGGAGCTGTTTTTT. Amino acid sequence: CASSRQAGRTGELFF.

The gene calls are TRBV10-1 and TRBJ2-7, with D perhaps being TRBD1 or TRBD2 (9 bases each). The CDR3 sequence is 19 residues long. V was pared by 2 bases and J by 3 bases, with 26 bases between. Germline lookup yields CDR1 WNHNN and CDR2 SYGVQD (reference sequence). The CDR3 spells CASSETGTGSAGGVYEQYF. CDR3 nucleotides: TGCGCCAGCAGTGAGACCGGGACAGGGTCAGCGGGAGGAGTCTACGAGCAGTACTTC.

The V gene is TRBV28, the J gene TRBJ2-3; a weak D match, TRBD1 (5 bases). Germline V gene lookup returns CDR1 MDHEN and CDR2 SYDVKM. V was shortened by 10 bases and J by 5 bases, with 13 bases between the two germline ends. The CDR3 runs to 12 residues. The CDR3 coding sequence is TGTGCCACCCAGGGTAACGGAGATACGCAGTATTTT. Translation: CATQGNGDTQYF.

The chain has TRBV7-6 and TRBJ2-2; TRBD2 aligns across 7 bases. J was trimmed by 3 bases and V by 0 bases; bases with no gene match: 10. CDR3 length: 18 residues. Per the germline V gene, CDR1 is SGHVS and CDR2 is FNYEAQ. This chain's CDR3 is CASSLAGNSGLHTGELFF. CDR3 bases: TGTGCCAGCAGCTTAGCCGGCAATAGCGGGCTTCACACCGGGGAGCTGTTTTTT.

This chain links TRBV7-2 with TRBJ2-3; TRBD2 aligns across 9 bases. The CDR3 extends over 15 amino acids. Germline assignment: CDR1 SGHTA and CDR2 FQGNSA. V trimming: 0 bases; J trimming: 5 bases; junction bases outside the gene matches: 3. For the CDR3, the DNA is TGTGCCAGCAGCTTAGCCGCGCGGGGGGGAGATACGCAGTATTTT. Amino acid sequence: CASSLAARGGDTQYF.

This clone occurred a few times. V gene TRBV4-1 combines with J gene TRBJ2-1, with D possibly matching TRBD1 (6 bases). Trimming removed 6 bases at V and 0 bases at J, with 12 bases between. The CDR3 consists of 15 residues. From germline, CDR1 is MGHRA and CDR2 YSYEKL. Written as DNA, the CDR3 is TGCGCCAGCAGACCCACAGGGAGCTCCTACAATGAGCAGTTCTTC. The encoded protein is CASRPTGSSYNEQFF.

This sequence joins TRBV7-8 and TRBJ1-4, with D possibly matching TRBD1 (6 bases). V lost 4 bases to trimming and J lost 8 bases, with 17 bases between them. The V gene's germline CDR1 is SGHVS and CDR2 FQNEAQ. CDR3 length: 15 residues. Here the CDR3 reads CASSSPTGSREKLFF. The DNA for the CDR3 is TGTGCCAGCAGCTCCCCCACAGGGTCTAGGGAAAAACTGTTTTTT.

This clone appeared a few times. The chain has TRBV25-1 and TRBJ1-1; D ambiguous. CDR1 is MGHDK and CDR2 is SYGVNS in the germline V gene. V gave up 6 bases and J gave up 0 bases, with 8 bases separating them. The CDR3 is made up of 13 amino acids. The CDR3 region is CASSTALNTEAFF. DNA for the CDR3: TGTGCCAGCAGCACAGCCCTGAACACTGAAGCTTTCTTT. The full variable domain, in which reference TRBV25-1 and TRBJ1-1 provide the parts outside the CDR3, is EADIYQTPRYLVIGTGKKITLECSQTMGHDKMYWYQQDPGMELHLIHYSYGVNSTEKGDLSSESTVSRIRTEHFPLTLESARPSHTSQYLCASSTALNTEAFFGQGTRLTVV.